The 30 T cell receptor beta chains below were found in one sample sequenced in a study of monozygotic twins with cystic fibrosis. Sequencing used immunoSEQ multiplex PCR; TCRdb keeps in-frame clones, though not all of them. The profile shows 30,000 to 35,000 clones, 66% of them singletons. Sequenced sample: blood. The receptors derive from a girl aged 5-17 years with cystic fibrosis.

J is TRBJ2-1 and V is TRBV9; 10 bases match TRBD2. Germline V gene sequence: CDR1 SGDLS, CDR2 YYNGEE. The CDR3 runs to 15 residues. The J segment lost 3 bases and the V segment lost 3 bases, leaving 3 bases of the junction unmatched. The CDR3 region has the DNA TGTGCCAGCAGCGCCACTAGCGGGAACTACAATGAGCAGTTCTTC. Translation: CASSATSGNYNEQFF.

The chain combines TRBV20-1 with TRBJ1-4; D is unclear. The V gene lost 3 bases and the J gene lost 7 bases, with 6 bases spanning the gap. The CDR3 covers 11 residues. Germline lookup yields CDR1 DFQATT and CDR2 SNEGSKA (reference sequence). The CDR3 nucleotides are TGCAGTGCTAGGGAGGGTGAAAAACTGTTTTTT. Encoded protein: CSAREGEKLFF.

The rearrangement uses TRBV4-2 and TRBJ2-2; TRBD2 is a possible D gene (6 bases). With 0 bases removed from V and 4 bases from J, the gap between germline ends came to 9 bases. Germline V CDR1 and CDR2: LGHNA, YNFKEQ. The CDR3 sequence is 15 residues long. CDR3 sequence: CASSQEETSTGELFF. The CDR3 DNA reads TGTGCCAGCAGCCAAGAAGAGACTAGCACCGGGGAGCTGTTTTTT.

This chain links TRBV27 with TRBJ1-2; D is ambiguous. The germline V gene encodes CDR1 MNHEY and CDR2 SMNVEV (reference sequence). Trimming shortened V by 1 base and J by 2 bases, and 8 bases separated the two germline ends. The CDR3 covers 14 residues. CDR3: CASSLLGTNYGYTF. The DNA of the CDR3 is TGTGCCAGCAGTTTATTGGGCACCAACTATGGCTACACCTTC.

V gene TRBV7-9 combines with J gene TRBJ1-1; D ambiguous. The germline V and J ends were trimmed by 5 bases and 8 bases, with 6 bases remaining between them. Germline CDR1 is SEHNR and CDR2 is FQNEAQ (reference sequence). The CDR3 covers 10 residues. In nucleotides, the CDR3 is TGTGCCAGCAGCGTAGGGGAAGCTTTCTTT. Translating it yields CASSVGEAFF.

The chain combines TRBV5-1 with TRBJ1-1; 7 nucleotides match TRBD1. Germline V gene sequence: CDR1 SGHRS, CDR2 YFSETQ. CDR3 length: 15 residues. V shed 4 bases, J shed 3 bases, and the junction held 9 bases outside the gene matches. The DNA of the CDR3 is TGCGCCAGCAGCCGACAACAGGGGAGGTACACTGAAGCTTTCTTT. Protein product: CASSRQQGRYTEAFF.

The chain combines TRBV20-1 with TRBJ2-1; D unresolved. Between the trimmed V and J ends, which lost 0 bases and 8 bases, there was a span of 2 bases. There are 10 residues in the CDR3. From germline, CDR1 is DFQATT and CDR2 SNEGSKA (reference sequence). CDR3 sequence (DNA): TGCAGTGCTAGAGATTATGAGCAGTTCTTC. Its translation is CSARDYEQFF.

This rearrangement joins TRBV7-2 to TRBJ2-2, with 11 bases fitting TRBD1. This CDR3 region has 19 residues. V dropped 5 bases and J dropped 1; count of bases not matched to a gene: 12. CDR1 SGHTA and CDR2 FQGNSA come from the germline V gene. The CDR3 DNA reads as TGTGCCAGCAGCCCTATAAGGACAGGGGGCAAGGTGAACACCGGGGAGCTGTTTTTT. This sequence encodes CASSPIRTGGKVNTGELFF.

The table lists this clone with a count of one. The chain combines TRBV27 with TRBJ2-7; 8 bases are a match to TRBD1. The germline V gene has CDR1 MNHEY and CDR2 SMNVEV (reference sequence). This CDR3 spans 15 amino acids. Unmatched junction bases numbered 10, after V lost 4 bases and J lost 5 bases. In nucleotides, the CDR3 is TGTGCCAGCAGTTGGGCCCGGACAGGGAGGAACGAGCAGTACTTC. This codes for CASSWARTGRNEQYF.

The rearrangement uses TRBV5-4 and TRBJ2-3; 8 bases match TRBD2. Germline lookup yields CDR1 SGHNT and CDR2 YYREEE (reference sequence). Trimming took 7 bases from V and 0 from J; bases not matched to a gene: 7. The CDR3 runs to 15 residues. This CDR3 is CASHSGGASTDTQYF. CDR3 nucleotide sequence: TGTGCCAGCCACTCGGGGGGGGCTAGCACAGATACGCAGTATTTT.

As to this clone: One junction end does not reproduce the germline sequence, and a read error may be involved. The chain joins TRBV5-1 to TRBJ2-3; TRBD1 matches 9 bases. Germline-derived CDR1 and CDR2 are SGHRS and YFSETQ. The CDR3 length is 14 residues. The CDR3 DNA reads TGCGCCAGCAGCTCTACAGGGGGCACCGATACGCAGTATTTT. It specifies CASSSTGGTDTQYF.

This clone has more than one count but fewer than ten. The V and J genes are TRBV4-1 and TRBJ2-7; 12 nucleotides agree with TRBD2. Trimming took 1 base from V and 2 from J; bases not matched to a gene: 0. Germline CDR1 and CDR2: MGHRA and YSYEKL. The CDR3 spans 15 residues. The CDR3 region has the DNA TGCGCCAGCAGCCAAGGACTAGCGGGAGCCTACGAGCAGTACTTC. As protein: CASSQGLAGAYEQYF.

This clone has a single count. This chain links TRBV9 with TRBJ1-1; D gene uncertain. Trimming pared 0 bases from V and 4 bases from J, leaving 13 bases between. The CDR3 spans 15 residues. Per the germline V gene, CDR1 is SGDLS and CDR2 is YYNGEE. CDR3 loop: CASSVGMGPGTEAFF. The CDR3 bases are TGTGCCAGCAGCGTAGGTATGGGTCCGGGCACTGAAGCTTTCTTT.

V and J are TRBV6-6 and TRBJ2-2; 10 nucleotides match TRBD1. Germline-derived CDR1 and CDR2 are MNHNY and SVGAGI (reference sequence). The CDR3 contains 16 residues. J was trimmed by 4 bases and V by 4 bases; bases with no gene match: 6. The chain's CDR3 is CASSSDRGHFTGELFF. In DNA, the CDR3 is TGTGCCAGCAGTTCCGACAGGGGGCATTTCACCGGGGAGCTGTTTTTT.

The chain carries TRBV20-1 and TRBJ2-7; D unresolved. Deletions cut 6 bases from V and 6 bases from J, with 9 bases between. This CDR3 has 10 amino acids. Germline V lookup: CDR1 DFQATT, CDR2 SNEGSKA (reference sequence). CDR3: CSATAVEQYF. The DNA for the CDR3 is TGCAGTGCAACCGCCGTCGAGCAGTACTTC.

The chain's CDR3 is CASSIEDYGEQFF. CDR3 in DNA: TGTGCCAGTAGTATAGAGGACTACGGTGAGCAGTTCTTC. The chain uses TRBV19 and TRBJ2-1, with D possibly matching TRBD2 (6 bases). The germline V and J ends were trimmed by 0 bases and 9 bases, with 9 bases remaining between them. CDR3 length: 13 amino acids. Germline V gives CDR1 LNHDA, CDR2 SQIVND (reference sequence).

The chain recombines TRBV7-3 with TRBJ1-1; 8 bases agree with TRBD1. The trim removed 0 bases at V and 5 bases at J, leaving 11 bases unmatched. The CDR3 totals 17 residues. The germline CDR1 and CDR2 sequences are SGHTA and FQGTGA. CDR3 nucleotide sequence: TGTGCCAGCAGCTTAACTGATGGCAGGGGGCGATGGACTGAAGCTTTCTTT. It specifies CASSLTDGRGRWTEAFF.

The chain uses TRBV5-6 and TRBJ2-7, with D tentatively TRBD1 or TRBD2 (6 bases each). The CDR3 has 12 amino acids. V was shortened by 4 bases and J by 10 bases, with 15 bases between the two germline ends. Germline loops: CDR1 SGHDT, CDR2 YYEEEE. CDR3 in amino acids: CASSGPRGDQYF. DNA for the CDR3: TGTGCCAGCAGCGGCCCGAGGGGGGACCAGTACTTC.

This clone was counted only a few times. This chain uses TRBV4-3 with TRBJ1-1; the match to TRBD1 covers 8 bases. Germline V gene lookup returns CDR1 LGHNA and CDR2 YSLEER. The CDR3 is made up of 15 amino acids. V dropped 3 bases and J dropped 3; count of bases not matched to a gene: 6. CDR3 residues: CASSQDRVGDTEAFF. The CDR3 DNA is TGCGCCAGCAGCCAGGACAGGGTGGGCGACACTGAAGCTTTCTTT.

This sequence joins TRBV5-6 and TRBJ1-4, with 7 bases aligning to TRBD1. Trimming cost V 1 base and J 0 bases; bases outside gene matches: 3. CDR1 is SGHDT and CDR2 is YYEEEE in the germline V gene. There are 16 residues in the CDR3. CDR3 in amino acids: CASSLNRGATNEKLFF. DNA for the CDR3: TGTGCCAGCAGCTTGAACAGGGGTGCAACTAATGAAAAACTGTTTTTT. The full variable domain, its missing parts supplied by reference TRBV5-6 and TRBJ1-4, is DAGVTQSPTHLIKTRGQQVTLRCSPKSGHDTVSWYQQALGQGPQFIFQYYEEEERQRGNFPDRFSGHQFPNYSSELNVNALLLGDSALYLCASSLNRGATNEKLFFGSGTQLSVL.

This clone has more than one count but fewer than ten. The chain employs TRBV11-3 and TRBJ2-1, with 8 bases that match TRBD2. The CDR3 runs 15 residues. Germline V CDR1 and CDR2: SGHNT, YENEEA. J gave up 0 bases and V 3 bases, and 1 base lay outside the gene matches. The CDR3 region has the DNA TGTGCCAGCAGCTTCGGGGGGGGCTCCTACAATGAGCAGTTCTTC. This gives the protein CASSFGGGSYNEQFF.

The J gene is TRBJ2-7, the V gene TRBV5-1; a possible D gene is TRBD2 (5 bases). Germline V CDR1 and CDR2: SGHRS, YFSETQ. Trimming stripped 2 bases from V and 1 base from J, with 16 bases between. The CDR3 covers 16 residues. The CDR3 sequence: CASSLQRTGWSYEQYF. The DNA for the CDR3 is TGCGCCAGCAGCTTACAAAGGACGGGATGGTCCTACGAGCAGTACTTC.

V usage is TRBV4-1 and J usage is TRBJ2-2; maybe TRBD2 (6 bases). From germline, CDR1 is MGHRA and CDR2 YSYEKL. This CDR3 has 15 residues. V lost 5 bases to trimming and J lost 6 bases, with 16 bases between them. The CDR3 protein is CASSGGNYWSGELFF. Written as DNA, the CDR3 is TGCGCCAGCAGCGGGGGGAATTATTGGTCCGGGGAGCTGTTTTTT.

This clone was detected a few times. The rearrangement uses TRBV14 and TRBJ2-3; 7 bases map to TRBD2. Losses at the gene ends were 1 base for V and 13 bases for J; bases not matched to a gene: 5. Per the germline V gene, CDR1 is SGHDN and CDR2 is FVKESK. The CDR3 length is 12 residues. In nucleotides, the CDR3 is TGTGCCAGCAGCCAAGTTAGCGGGCACAAGTATTTT. Translating gives CASSQVSGHKYF.

The J gene is TRBJ2-3, the V gene TRBV4-3; D uncertain. The ends were cut back, 1 base at V and 3 bases at J, with 5 bases in the middle. CDR3 length: 13 residues. The germline gives CDR1 LGHNA, CDR2 YSLEER. The CDR3 DNA sequence: TGCGCCAGCAGCCAAGTCGGGACAGATACGCAGTATTTT. Translation: CASSQVGTDTQYF.

This clone was picked up a small number of times. This chain connects TRBV25-1 to TRBJ2-1; 7 bases fit TRBD1. The germline V gene has CDR1 MGHDK and CDR2 SYGVNS. This CDR3 is built from 12 residues. The V segment lost 2 bases and the J segment 16 bases; nucleotides outside the gene matches: 8. CDR3 coding DNA: TGTGCCAGCAGTGAACGTGGGACAGCCCGTTTCTTC. The encoded protein is CASSERGTARFF.

A single count supports this clone. The CDR3 here is CASTSTGGLSYTF. The CDR3 region has the DNA TGTGCCAGCACCTCAACAGGGGGCTTGAGCTACACCTTC. This rearrangement joins TRBV27 to TRBJ1-2, with TRBD1 matching 9 bases. The CDR3 has 13 residues. Germline V lookup: CDR1 MNHEY, CDR2 SMNVEV (reference sequence). The junction had 9 bases not matched to a gene; V was cut back by 7 bases and J by 9 bases.

This sequence joins TRBV27 and TRBJ1-1; D remains ambiguous. Germline loops: CDR1 MNHEY, CDR2 SMNVEV (reference sequence). The V end was cut by 6 bases, the J end by 3 bases, with 14 bases between. The CDR3 sequence is 14 residues long. The CDR3 nucleotides are TGTGCCAGCAGCGCAATGCCGGGTGACACTGAAGCTTTCTTT. Protein: CASSAMPGDTEAFF.

This clone has only one observation. The rearrangement joins TRBV30 to TRBJ2-2, with TRBD2 matching 10 bases. The germline V gene has CDR1 GTSNPN and CDR2 SVGIG (reference sequence). There are 18 residues in the CDR3. J lost 8 bases, V lost 0 bases, and 15 bases had no gene match. The chain's CDR3 is CAWSVDKRLAGVSGELFF. The CDR3 region has the DNA TGTGCCTGGAGTGTCGACAAAAGGCTAGCGGGAGTTTCGGGGGAGCTGTTTTTT.

This chain links TRBV7-6 with TRBJ2-7, with unresolved D. The CDR3 has 16 amino acids. CDR1 is SGHVS, CDR2 FNYEAQ, per germline. The V end was cut by 1 base, the J end by 0 bases, with 13 bases between. The CDR3 is CASSLDGTISSYEQYF. The CDR3 DNA sequence: TGTGCCAGCAGCTTAGATGGAACGATCAGCTCCTACGAGCAGTACTTC.